Listed below are T cell receptor beta chains from one sample, sequenced in a study of cytomegalovirus exposure and HLA in healthy donors. Sequencing used immunoSEQ multiplex PCR; TCRdb keeps in-frame clones, though not all of them. Here the sample spans some 100,000 clones, approximately 76% being singletons. The specimen sequenced was PBMCs. Source of these receptors: a man over 45 in good health and CMV-seropositive. Both conserved end residues are part of each CDR3. Each record gives: V gene, D gene, clone size, J gene, CDR3 length, CDR3 protein, CDR3 DNA. The D gene is left open where the match is weak. Clone size is given for some rows only: seen once, a few or many times, or a class if the clone is expanded.

v_gene: TRBV28; d_gene: NA; abundance: NA; j_gene: TRBJ1-5; len: 14; CDR3aa: CASQQGYSNQPQHF; CDR3nt: TGTGCCAGCCAACAGGGCTATAGCAATCAGCCCCAGCATTTT
v_gene: TRBV4-1; d_gene: NA; abundance: NA; j_gene: TRBJ2-1; len: 13; CDR3aa: CASGLYERTEQFF; CDR3nt: TGCGCCAGCGGCCTATACGAGCGGACTGAGCAGTTCTTC
v_gene: TRBV19; d_gene: TRBD1; abundance: NA; j_gene: TRBJ2-3; len: 14; CDR3aa: CASSPDRGGDTQYF; CDR3nt: TGTGCCAGTAGTCCGGACAGGGGAGGAGATACGCAGTATTTT
v_gene: TRBV9; d_gene: NA; abundance: NA; j_gene: TRBJ2-1; len: 13; CDR3aa: CASSVAQGNEQFF; CDR3nt: TGTGCCAGCAGCGTAGCTCAGGGGAATGAGCAGTTCTTC
v_gene: TRBV10-3; d_gene: TRBD2; abundance: NA; j_gene: TRBJ2-1; len: 16; CDR3aa: CAISDFTSGSAYEQFF; CDR3nt: TGTGCCATCAGCGATTTCACTAGCGGGAGTGCCTATGAGCAGTTCTTC
v_gene: TRBV13; d_gene: NA; abundance: NA; j_gene: TRBJ1-3; len: 15; CDR3aa: CASSLGRGSRNTIYF; CDR3nt: TGTGCCAGCAGCTTGGGGCGGGGGTCACGGAACACCATATATTTT
v_gene: TRBV6-6; d_gene: NA; abundance: NA; j_gene: TRBJ1-3; len: 16; CDR3aa: CASSYSNRAGRNTIYF; CDR3nt: TGTGCCAGCAGTTACTCGAACAGGGCAGGGAGAAACACCATATATTTT
v_gene: TRBV6-1; d_gene: TRBD1; abundance: NA; j_gene: TRBJ1-5; len: 17; CDR3aa: CASSERGQPYSNQPQHF; CDR3nt: TGTGCCAGCAGTGAACGGGGACAGCCTTATAGCAATCAGCCCCAGCATTTT
v_gene: TRBV19; d_gene: NA; abundance: NA; j_gene: TRBJ2-7; len: 13; CDR3aa: CASSLQGDYEQYF; CDR3nt: TGTGCCAGTAGCCTACAGGGCGACTACGAGCAGTACTTC
v_gene: TRBV7-9; d_gene: TRBD1; abundance: NA; j_gene: TRBJ1-1; len: 15; CDR3aa: CASSDRGERNTEAFF; CDR3nt: TGTGCCAGCAGCGACAGGGGGGAAAGGAACACTGAAGCTTTCTTT
v_gene: TRBV6-4; d_gene: TRBD1; abundance: NA; j_gene: TRBJ1-1; len: 13; CDR3aa: CACSWDRNTEAFF; CDR3nt: TGTGCCTGCAGCTGGGACAGGAACACTGAAGCTTTCTTT
v_gene: TRBV7-9; d_gene: NA; abundance: NA; j_gene: TRBJ2-7; len: 16; CDR3aa: CASSLGAGRVQGVQYF; CDR3nt: TGTGCCAGCAGCTTGGGGGCAGGGAGGGTCCAAGGAGTGCAGTACTTC
v_gene: TRBV11-2; d_gene: NA; abundance: NA; j_gene: TRBJ1-2; len: 15; CDR3aa: CASSLDTRQLYGYTF; CDR3nt: TGTGCCAGCAGCTTAGATACCCGACAGCTCTATGGCTACACCTTC
v_gene: TRBV6-1; d_gene: TRBD1; abundance: NA; j_gene: TRBJ1-2; len: 14; CDR3aa: CASSIDRGPYGYTF; CDR3nt: TGTGCCAGCAGCATTGACAGGGGGCCCTATGGCTACACCTTC
v_gene: TRBV2; d_gene: TRBD1; abundance: NA; j_gene: TRBJ2-7; len: 13; CDR3aa: CASLITGQGEQYF; CDR3nt: TGTGCCAGCCTTATTACGGGACAGGGGGAGCAGTACTTC
v_gene: TRBV27; d_gene: TRBD1; abundance: NA; j_gene: TRBJ1-2; len: 15; CDR3aa: CASSDGTGGVYGYTF; CDR3nt: TGTGCCAGCAGCGACGGGACAGGGGGCGTCTATGGCTACACCTTC
v_gene: TRBV2; d_gene: TRBD1; abundance: NA; j_gene: TRBJ2-5; len: 13; CDR3aa: CASSIHRGETQYF; CDR3nt: TGTGCCAGCAGCATCCACAGGGGAGAGACCCAGTACTTC
v_gene: TRBV19; d_gene: NA; abundance: NA; j_gene: TRBJ1-2; len: 13; CDR3aa: CASHAGSHYGYTF; CDR3nt: TGTGCCAGTCACGCGGGATCCCACTATGGCTACACCTTC
v_gene: TRBV6-5; d_gene: NA; abundance: NA; j_gene: TRBJ1-4; len: 13; CDR3aa: CASRSDRDEKLFF; CDR3nt: TGTGCCAGCAGGAGCGACCGAGATGAAAAACTGTTTTTT
v_gene: TRBV5-1; d_gene: TRBD1; abundance: NA; j_gene: TRBJ2-1; len: 14; CDR3aa: CASSLQGGHNEQFF; CDR3nt: TGCGCCAGCAGCTTACAGGGGGGCCACAATGAGCAGTTCTTC
v_gene: TRBV28; d_gene: TRBD1; abundance: NA; j_gene: TRBJ1-4; len: 14; CDR3aa: CASSLQQGGEKLFF; CDR3nt: TGTGCCAGCAGTTTACAACAGGGGGGTGAAAAACTGTTTTTT
v_gene: TRBV11-2; d_gene: NA; abundance: once; j_gene: TRBJ1-1; len: 13; CDR3aa: CASSLGGNTEAFF; CDR3nt: TGTGCCAGCAGCTTAGGCGGGAACACTGAAGCTTTCTTT
v_gene: TRBV19; d_gene: NA; abundance: few; j_gene: TRBJ1-6; len: 14; CDR3aa: CASSPSGPSSPLHF; CDR3nt: TGTGCCAGTAGTCCGTCAGGGCCCAGTTCACCCCTCCACTTT
v_gene: TRBV5-8; d_gene: TRBD1; abundance: NA; j_gene: TRBJ1-1; len: 15; CDR3aa: CASSLTRGFSGGAFF; CDR3nt: TGTGCCAGCAGCTTGACGAGGGGCTTTTCAGGGGGGGCTTTCTTT
v_gene: TRBV11-2; d_gene: TRBD2; abundance: once; j_gene: TRBJ2-3; len: 18; CDR3aa: CASSLGPTSGALTDTQYF; CDR3nt: TGTGCCAGCAGCTTAGGCCCCACTAGCGGGGCCCTCACAGATACGCAGTATTTT
v_gene: TRBV6-6; d_gene: NA; abundance: NA; j_gene: TRBJ2-6; len: 15; CDR3aa: CASSYRRTGANVLTF; CDR3nt: TGTGCCAGCAGTTACAGGAGGACTGGGGCCAACGTCCTGACTTTC
v_gene: TRBV27; d_gene: NA; abundance: NA; j_gene: TRBJ1-5; len: 15; CDR3aa: CASSLWGEGNQPQHF; CDR3nt: TGTGCCAGCAGTTTATGGGGGGAAGGCAATCAGCCCCAGCATTTT
v_gene: TRBV5-1; d_gene: NA; abundance: NA; j_gene: TRBJ2-7; len: 14; CDR3aa: CASSSGVGAREQYF; CDR3nt: TGCGCCAGCAGCTCCGGGGTGGGGGCTCGGGAGCAGTACTTC
v_gene: TRBV12-5; d_gene: TRBD2; abundance: NA; j_gene: TRBJ2-5; len: 14; CDR3aa: CASGLSGGRETQYF; CDR3nt: TGTGCTAGTGGTCTGAGCGGGGGCAGAGAGACCCAGTACTTC
v_gene: TRBV28; d_gene: NA; abundance: NA; j_gene: TRBJ2-1; len: 14; CDR3aa: CASSWGELYNEQFF; CDR3nt: TGTGCCAGCAGTTGGGGGGAACTGTACAATGAGCAGTTCTTC
v_gene: TRBV27; d_gene: TRBD1; abundance: many; j_gene: TRBJ1-1; len: 11; CDR3aa: CASTLGGEAFF; CDR3nt: TGTGCCAGCACCTTAGGGGGCGAAGCTTTCTTT
v_gene: TRBV19; d_gene: TRBD2; abundance: NA; j_gene: TRBJ2-5; len: 16; CDR3aa: CASSINPAGGQETQYF; CDR3nt: TGTGCCAGTAGTATCAATCCAGCGGGAGGACAAGAGACCCAGTACTTC
v_gene: TRBV5-1; d_gene: TRBD2; abundance: NA; j_gene: TRBJ2-7; len: 14; CDR3aa: CASRDPSGSYEQYF; CDR3nt: TGCGCCAGCCGGGACCCTAGCGGGAGCTACGAGCAGTACTTC
v_gene: TRBV28; d_gene: NA; abundance: NA; j_gene: TRBJ2-7; len: 13; CDR3aa: CASTVREDYEQYF; CDR3nt: TGTGCCAGCACCGTTAGGGAGGATTACGAGCAGTACTTC
v_gene: TRBV9; d_gene: TRBD1; abundance: NA; j_gene: TRBJ1-1; len: 13; CDR3aa: CASSSARGSEAFF; CDR3nt: TGTGCCAGCAGCTCAGCCAGGGGGTCTGAAGCTTTCTTT
v_gene: TRBV6-5; d_gene: TRBD1; abundance: NA; j_gene: TRBJ2-7; len: 16; CDR3aa: CASSYLTGDGSYEQYF; CDR3nt: TGTGCCAGCAGTTACCTCACAGGGGACGGGTCCTACGAGCAGTACTTC
v_gene: TRBV18; d_gene: NA; abundance: NA; j_gene: TRBJ2-5; len: 17; CDR3aa: CASSPPSFGGASETQYF; CDR3nt: TGTGCCAGCTCACCACCGAGTTTTGGAGGGGCCAGCGAGACCCAGTACTTC
v_gene: TRBV7-6; d_gene: TRBD1; abundance: few; j_gene: TRBJ2-7; len: 14; CDR3aa: CASSLGTGGTEQYF; CDR3nt: TGTGCCAGCAGCTTAGGGACAGGGGGCACCGAGCAGTACTTC
v_gene: TRBV14; d_gene: TRBD1; abundance: NA; j_gene: TRBJ1-2; len: 15; CDR3aa: CASSQAGTGGHGYTF; CDR3nt: TGTGCCAGCAGCCAAGCCGGGACAGGGGGTCATGGCTACACCTTC